This TCR beta chain came from a study of beta chain features in type 1 diabetes. Overall study results and limits: For Type 1 diabetes patients, all four CD4+ subsets carried TCRB CDR3s that were moderately but significantly shorter.

Germline V gene data show CDR1 as LNHNV and CDR2 as YYDKDF (reference sequence). Deletions cut 6 bases from V and 4 bases from J, with 12 bases between. The CDR3 extends over 13 amino acids. What was sequenced were expressed TCRB transcripts, since all of the isolated RNA had been reverse transcribed. Here immunoSEQ multiplex PCR was the method, and the copy in TCRdb shows in-frame clones only, minus some. The table includes approximately 270,000 clones, roughly an eighth detected once. Each sorted fraction was over 95% pure. This clone was counted between two and nine times. Its target is unknown. The receptor was derived from a man between 25 and 39 years old with type 1 diabetes. The sequenced material came from naive CD4+ T cells from blood. The chain combines TRBV15 with TRBJ1-1; possibly TRBD1 for D (6 bases). The CDR3 sequence is CATSHDRPTEAFF. DNA for the CDR3: TGTGCCACCAGTCATGACAGGCCCACTGAAGCTTTCTTT.